This T cell receptor beta chain appears in the sequencing data of a study of Ad26.COV2.S vaccination and SARS-CoV-2 variants. Treatment of the sample: some 19 received Ad26.COV2.S at low or high dose, single or two shots; 5 received placebo; per-sample allocation not given. Sampling happened 63 days after the first vaccine or placebo injection. Using immunoSEQ multiplex PCR, the repertoire was profiled, and TCRdb retains in-frame clones only, with some absent. The table shows about 420,000 clones, with roughly 90% occurring only once. The source was peripheral blood, collected in a trial of Ad26.COV2.S vaccine versus placebo. The sequence was collected from a person between 18 and 60 years old who received the Ad26.COV2.S COVID-19 vaccine or a placebo.

The CDR3 spells CASSPGVTGNTIYF. The CDR3 DNA follows: TGCGCCAGCAGCCCAGGCGTTACTGGAAACACCATATATTTT. The V gene is TRBV4-1, the J gene TRBJ1-3; D unresolved. V shed 4 bases and J shed 2 bases, with 9 bases lying between them. The CDR3 is made up of 14 amino acids. Germline assignment: CDR1 MGHRA and CDR2 YSYEKL.